This T cell receptor (beta chain) originates from a study of immune evolution from preneoplasia to lung adenocarcinoma. Study results and limitations: KRAS-mutant nodules had the highest T cell clonality. Clonality was highest in normal lung, lower in later-stage lesions apparently.

On this clone itself: Its antigen is unidentified.

Libraries were prepared by immunoSEQ multiplex PCR; TCRdb keeps only in-frame clonotypes and omits some of them. Among more than 8,000 clones listed, about 81% were seen once. Germline trimming cut 10 bases from V and 7 bases from J; bases unmatched to any gene: 14. The CDR3 consists of 14 residues. The V gene's germline CDR1 is LNHDA and CDR2 SQIVND (reference sequence). Between about 2014 and 2018, patients underwent resection in Japan or China. Premalignant or tumor cells were enriched by macro-dissection after pathologic assessment. The receptor was derived from a person aged 70 to 80 with lung adenocarcinoma. This chain joins TRBV19 and TRBJ1-2; 8 bases map to TRBD1. Sequenced sample: FFPE lung adenocarcinoma in situ tissue. CDR3 sequence: CATLRSRGRGGYTF. CDR3 coding DNA: TGTGCCACCCTCCGGAGCAGGGGGCGAGGTGGCTACACCTTC.